This entry concerns a single TCR beta chain. Its antigen is not yet known. One base away there is no much larger clone; base qualities are not given. The immunoSEQ Assay, a bias-controlled multiplex PCR, was used to amplify TCRbeta CDR3 regions from genomic DNA. As for how the authors treated the data: The number of nucleated cells in each sample was estimated by amplification of reference gene primers within the assay. To quantify the absolute abundance of each unique TCRbeta CDR3 rearrangement, sequence reads were collapsed and filtered. For each sample, productive Simpson clonality was calculated as the square root of Simpson's diversity index over productive rearrangements. What TCRdb holds here is the immuneACCESS table cut down to in-frame rearrangements. Part of the clones is not present; checked against another copy, under half of the missing clones reflect an unresolved V gene, and the others are unexplained. V, J and clone size derive from that table, while D and trimming were established from the DNA sequence. For this sample the table gives 150,000 or so clones, of which over 70% were detected only once. The leading ten clones occupy around 0.62% of the sample.

Whole blood was collected in K2EDTA tubes by collaborating institutions according to the institutions' own protocols. For TCRbeta analysis, collaborators shipped samples as frozen whole blood, isolated PBMCs, or DNA extracted from either of those sample types. These data come from a study of blood T cell repertoires in COVID-19 (dated by TCRdb to the early 2020s). Regarding the research as a whole: Samples from collaborators originated in the United States, Italy and Spain and spanned both the acute and convalescent phases of COVID-19. The prospective study material was composed of cDNA or gDNA derived from T cells, B-cell-depleted T cells, or PBMCs. Deeply sampled blood TCRbeta repertoires from subjects exposed to, actively infected with, or recovered from COVID-19 were included in the dataset. A freely available public database, intended as a resource for researchers studying the immune response to SARS-CoV-2, is where the repertoires were released. The samples were drawn from two sources: the first 160 participants of the ongoing ImmuneRACE study, and 950 to 1,500 subjects contributed by 6 global collaborators. Sample metadata almost always included a de-identified subject ID, COVID-19 status, age in years and sex. Where HLA class I and class II types were available, the types were taken from metadata supplied by the sample provider, not from assay-based typing.

Study-wide conclusions, independent of this receptor: The amount of clinical and demographic metadata varied by source and participant and was provided uncurated.

The junction shows trimming of 4 bases on V and 2 bases on J, and the gene matches do not reach 2 bases of it. From cysteine to phenylalanine, the CDR3 is 14 amino acids long. This entry keeps only the CDR3 DNA: 42 bases, framed from base 1. Based on the germline V gene, the CDR1 and CDR2 sequences are ENHRY and SYGVKD. The rearranged segments are TRBV10-3 and TRBJ2-1, with 7 bases aligning to TRBD1. The sequencing sample was made of peripheral blood. This clonotype was obtained from a man aged 55-75 years with acute or convalescent COVID-19. The CDR3 region has the sequence CAISGQGTYNEQFF. Read as DNA, the sequence is TGTGCCATCAGTGGACAGGGTACCTACAATGAGCAGTTCTTC.